The T cell receptor beta chain described here comes from a study of CD4+ T cells in melanoma. Study-level results: CD8+ T cell, macrophage and B cell function reportedly correlated with neoantigen-specific CD4+ T cells. Reportedly, melanoma neoantigen-specific CD4+ T cells showed varied differentiation states.

This table comes from immunoSEQ multiplex PCR, and its TCRdb copy is limited to in-frame clones, with some not included. The sample gives approximately 14,000 clones, approximately 57% of which show up once; about a sixth is in the top ten. CDR1 KGHSH and CDR2 LQKENI come from the germline V gene. The germline V and J ends were trimmed by 3 bases and 2 bases, with 11 bases remaining between them. This CDR3 has 15 amino acids. About this clone: Its specificity is unknown.

The sequence derives from a human donor with melanoma. The J gene is TRBJ2-1, the V gene TRBV18; D is possibly TRBD1 or TRBD2 (5 bases each). Input material: cells from a culture (not recorded whether cultured in vitro). The CDR3 DNA is TGTGCCAGCTCACCGGGGACGGGGCCCTACAATGAGCAGTTCTTC. Protein sequence: CASSPGTGPYNEQFF.